The clone carrying this T cell receptor beta chain was detected ten times or more. The entry originates in a study of neurological immune-mediated disorders. A single record per CDR3 protein comes from TCRdb applying MiXCR to the 5' RACE reads. The table shows about 50,000 distinct CDR3 sequences, with 16% occurring only once. The CDR3 contains 14 residues. V lost 3 bases to trimming and J lost 1 base; unmatched junction nucleotides: 1. The J gene is TRBJ1-1, the V gene TRBV12-3 or TRBV12-4; 8 nucleotides match TRBD1. The specimen sequenced was PBMCs. This TCR came from a man between 60 and 70 years old in good health. The CDR3 DNA reads as TGTGCCAGCAGTTTGACAGGGGCGAACACTGAAGCTTTCTTT. Translated: CASSLTGANTEAFF.